These 17 T cell receptor beta chains were sequenced from one sample in a study of T cell changes during pregnancy in multiple sclerosis. Sequencing used immunoSEQ multiplex PCR; TCRdb keeps in-frame clones, though not all of them. In the table there are 70,000 to 95,000 clones, approximately 92% of which are singletons. The sequences come from peripheral blood, collected in the first trimester of pregnancy. The receptor set was obtained from a female donor with multiple sclerosis, enrolled in a pregnancy study.

The chain recombines TRBV16 with TRBJ2-7; weak D call: TRBD2 (6 bases). CDR3 length equals 12 residues. Germline CDR1 reads KGHSY; CDR2 reads FQNENV. Trimming pared 3 bases from V and 4 bases from J, leaving 7 bases between. This chain's CDR3 is CASSQGGYEQYF. In nucleotides, the CDR3 is TGTGCCAGCAGCCAGGGGGGATACGAGCAGTACTTC.

This clone was recorded only once. The rearrangement links TRBV6-6 to TRBJ2-2, with TRBD1 matching 7 bases. This CDR3 contains 16 residues. The germline gives CDR1 MNHNY, CDR2 SVGAGI (reference sequence). The V segment lost 7 bases and the J segment 2 bases; nucleotides outside the gene matches: 10. The CDR3: CASTLPGQPNTGELFF. CDR3 coding DNA: TGTGCCAGCACTCTGCCGGGACAGCCCAACACCGGGGAGCTGTTTTTT.

The rearrangement links TRBV7-6 to TRBJ2-3, with 8 bases fitting TRBD2. The V gene end was trimmed by 1 base and the J gene end by 2 bases; junction bases not matched to a gene: 2. Germline CDR1 is SGHVS and CDR2 is FNYEAQ. This CDR3 is 15 amino acids long. This CDR3 is CASSLGRGVTDTQYF. In DNA, the CDR3 is TGTGCCAGCAGCTTAGGGCGGGGGGTCACAGATACGCAGTATTTT.

The chain uses TRBV7-9 and TRBJ2-5; D unresolved. Between the trimmed V and J ends, which lost 4 bases and 2 bases, there was a span of 8 bases. This CDR3 has 13 residues. Germline-derived CDR1 and CDR2 are SEHNR and FQNEAQ (reference sequence). CDR3 nucleotides: TGTGCCAGCAGCTCCTGGCAGCAAGAGACCCAGTACTTC. This gives the protein CASSSWQQETQYF.

The V and J genes are TRBV4-1 and TRBJ2-2; TRBD1 matches at 8 bases. The CDR3 runs to 14 residues. Germline V lookup: CDR1 MGHRA, CDR2 YSYEKL. With 4 bases clipped from V and 6 bases from J, the junction kept 4 bases outside the gene matches. In DNA, the CDR3 is TGCGCCAGCAGCCCCGGGACAGGCGCCGGGGAGCTGTTTTTT. As protein: CASSPGTGAGELFF.

The chain couples TRBV11-3 to TRBJ2-1; D is ambiguous. V lost 4 bases and J 5 bases, leaving 12 bases between the germline ends. The CDR3 is made up of 14 amino acids. CDR1 is SGHNT, CDR2 YENEEA, per germline. CDR3: CASSSRLADNEQFF. DNA for the CDR3: TGTGCCAGCAGCTCCAGACTGGCGGACAATGAGCAGTTCTTC.

The chain joins TRBV10-3 to TRBJ2-3; TRBD2 is a possible D gene (5 bases). Trimming took off 4 bases at V and 2 bases at J, with 10 bases between the two ends. The germline V gene encodes CDR1 ENHRY and CDR2 SYGVKD. This CDR3 contains 14 residues. Written as DNA, the CDR3 is TGTGCCATCAGTGCAGAACTAGTCACAGATACGCAGTATTTT. It translates to CAISAELVTDTQYF.

The rearrangement uses TRBV5-1 and TRBJ2-1, with D unclear. V shed 1 base and J shed 5 bases, with 13 bases lying between them. This CDR3 comprises 15 residues. From germline, CDR1 is SGHRS and CDR2 YFSETQ. The CDR3 DNA reads TGCGCCAGCAGCTTGTCGACCTTCGGAGACAATGAGCAGTTCTTC. Translation gives CASSLSTFGDNEQFF.

The V and J genes are TRBV2 and TRBJ1-1, with D tentatively TRBD1 (5 bases). Germline CDR1 and CDR2: SNHLY and FYNNEI. The CDR3 loop spans 13 amino acids. The chain's CDR3 is CATGRDSPQGAFF. CDR3 nucleotides: TGTGCTACCGGGAGGGACTCTCCCCAAGGGGCTTTCTTT.

J is TRBJ2-5 and V is TRBV27, with 7 bases lining up with TRBD2. The germline CDR1 and CDR2 sequences are MNHEY and SMNVEV (reference sequence). This CDR3 spans 15 amino acids. After removal of 6 bases from V and 2 bases from J, the junction contained 9 bases not matched to a gene. The CDR3 bases are TGTGCCAGCAGCCCCAACGGGGGGAGTCAAGAGACCCAGTACTTC. Encoded protein: CASSPNGGSQETQYF.

This chain joins TRBV11-2 and TRBJ2-1, with TRBD2 as a possible D gene (5 bases). This CDR3 spans 16 amino acids. V dropped 4 bases and J dropped 0 bases, with 13 bases sitting between them. Germline CDR1 is SGHAT and CDR2 is FQNNGV. The DNA of the CDR3 is TGTGCCAGCAGCTCCGCCGGAGGCCTCTCCTACAATGAGCAGTTCTTC. Translation: CASSSAGGLSYNEQFF.

J is TRBJ2-7 and V is TRBV5-1; TRBD1 matches 9 bases. V was clipped by 0 bases and J by 2 bases; unmatched bases: 0. The CDR3 loop spans 14 amino acids. The germline V gene encodes CDR1 SGHRS and CDR2 YFSETQ. The CDR3 nucleotides read TGCGCCAGCAGCTTGGGGACAGGGGCCTACGAGCAGTACTTC. As protein: CASSLGTGAYEQYF. The complete variable domain, with remaining parts taken from reference TRBV5-1 and TRBJ2-7, reads KAGVTQTPRYLIKTRGQQVTLSCSPISGHRSVSWYQQTPGQGLQFLFEYFSETQRNKGNFPGRFSGRQFSNSRSEMNVSTLELGDSALYLCASSLGTGAYEQYFGPGTRLTVT.

J is TRBJ1-2 and V is TRBV30, with D unclear. Germline V CDR1 and CDR2: GTSNPN, SVGIG (reference sequence). Trimming took 1 base from V and 0 from J, leaving 12 bases between them. The CDR3 has 15 residues. In nucleotides, the CDR3 is TGTGCCTGGAGTGGGCGGTACGGGTCTAACTATGGCTACACCTTC. Translating gives CAWSGRYGSNYGYTF. Based on the CDR3 plus reference TRBV30 and TRBJ1-2, the full variable domain is SQTIHQWPATLVQPVGSPLSLECTVEGTSNPNLYWYRQAAGRGLQLLFYSVGIGQISSEVPQNLSASRPQDRQFILSSKKLLLSDSGFYLCAWSGRYGSNYGYTFGSGTRLTVV.

V is TRBV27 and J is TRBJ2-1; a possible D gene is TRBD2 (6 bases). The CDR3 runs 14 residues. The V gene's germline CDR1 is MNHEY and CDR2 SMNVEV (reference sequence). V was pared by 0 bases and J by 6 bases, with 9 bases between. CDR3 protein: CASSLSGSLNEQFF. Here the CDR3 DNA reads TGTGCCAGCAGTTTATCCGGGAGTCTCAATGAGCAGTTCTTC.

The J gene is TRBJ2-1, the V gene TRBV27; D unclear. CDR1 is MNHEY, CDR2 SMNVEV, per germline (reference sequence). The CDR3 is made up of 11 amino acids. Trimming took 3 bases from V and 7 from J, leaving 4 bases between them. CDR3 sequence: CASSLYNEQFF. The CDR3 DNA is TGTGCCAGCAGTTTGTATAATGAGCAGTTCTTC.

The chain combines TRBV30 with TRBJ1-5; D may be TRBD1 (6 bases). Germline loops: CDR1 GTSNPN, CDR2 SVGIG (reference sequence). This CDR3 is 18 amino acids long. The V gene lost 7 bases and the J gene lost 7 bases, with 32 bases spanning the gap. The CDR3 DNA reads TGTGCCTATGGAGACCATTCCAACAGGGCCCAGGGCCGGCAGCCCCAGCATTTT. It encodes CAYGDHSNRAQGRQPQHF.

This clone turned up a few times. The gene calls are TRBV11-2 and TRBJ2-1, with 10 bases aligning to TRBD2. The CDR3 is 15 amino acids. Per the germline V gene, CDR1 is SGHAT and CDR2 is FQNNGV. After removal of 5 bases from V and 4 bases from J, the junction contained 5 bases not matched to a gene. In DNA form, the CDR3 reads TGTGCCAGCAGCGGCATAGCGGGGGGATACAATGAGCAGTTCTTC. Protein: CASSGIAGGYNEQFF.